A selection of T cell receptor beta chains follows, all from one sample in a study of cytomegalovirus exposure and HLA in healthy donors. Libraries were prepared by immunoSEQ multiplex PCR; TCRdb keeps only in-frame clonotypes and omits some of them. The sample contains approximately 200,000 clones, roughly 78% of which appear only once. Sample: PBMCs. The receptors shown here come from a girl aged 5-17 years in good health and CMV-seropositive. The CDR3 runs from the conserved cysteine through the conserved F or W. Each record gives: J gene, V gene, CDR3 protein.

>TRBJ2-5|TRBV2
CASRGTSGGPGETQYF
>TRBJ2-3|TRBV7-9
CASSPGTSVDTQYF
>TRBJ1-4|TRBV5-5
CASSLMGQFNEKLFF
>TRBJ1-1|TRBV9
CASRAGQGSHTEAFF
>TRBJ2-7|TRBV11-2
CASSPSYEQYF
>TRBJ2-7|TRBV7-2
CASSLRTGPSYEQYF
>TRBJ1-4|TRBV5-1
CASSSSRDRATNEKLFF
>TRBJ2-1|TRBV7-2
CASSQLAGAFNEQFF
>TRBJ2-1|TRBV4-3
CASSHLAGGLISSYNEQFF
>TRBJ2-3|TRBV4-1
CASSQGNSMASPSTDTQYF
>TRBJ2-2|TRBV2
CASKQGVTGELFF
>TRBJ2-7|TRBV6-1
CASSFSGGPSYEQYF
>TRBJ2-7|TRBV30
CAWRPGQKTYEQYF
>TRBJ1-1|TRBV6-1
CASSYREAFF
>TRBJ1-4|TRBV9
CASSVRQDGEKLFF
>TRBJ1-4|TRBV5-4
CASSLFGTGTLEKLFF
>TRBJ2-7|TRBV27
CASSHGLAGSYEQYF
>TRBJ1-3|TRBV29-1
CSVFSGLRNTIYF
>TRBJ2-7|TRBV4-3
CASSQGRGPYEQYF
>TRBJ1-5|TRBV19
CASSIRLGQGNQPQHF
>TRBJ1-2|TRBV5-1
CASRMGRGVGYTF
>TRBJ1-1|TRBV6-5
CASRVDRQGGTEAFF
>TRBJ1-1|TRBV6-5
CASSYRARGASEAFF
>TRBJ2-3|TRBV10-3
CAISSGGADTQYF
>TRBJ1-2|TRBV27
CASSLRDSYNYGYTF
>TRBJ2-3|TRBV4-1
CASSPHGLGGDTDTQYF
>TRBJ2-3|TRBV6-4
CASSDSERGGPDTQYF
>TRBJ2-1|TRBV9
CASSVASRGGSHSEQFF
>TRBJ1-5|TRBV19
CASGQGAQPQHF
>TRBJ2-7|TRBV2
CASSEAAQVSYEQYF
>TRBJ2-5|TRBV11-3
CASSRGGVLKETQYF
>TRBJ1-4|TRBV19
CASSILGTGNEKLFF
>TRBJ1-6|TRBV10-3
CAISEGTRGPNSPLHF
>TRBJ2-7|TRBV5-1
CATAPVAGSYEQYF